The rows below give T cell receptor beta chains drawn from one sample of a study of blood T cells in healthy people across ages. TCRdb ran MiXCR on the 5' RACE reads and lists one entry per CDR3 protein. The sample yields roughly 2 million distinct CDR3 sequences, approximately 50% seen once. Sample: blood. The source of these receptors is a woman aged 40 to 55 in good health. Both conserved end residues are part of each CDR3. Each record gives: CDR3 protein, CDR3 DNA, D gene, V gene, J gene, clone size. A D gene is named only where the DNA matches it firmly. The size of a clone is reported for some rows only, either as once, few or many, or as a class for expanded clones.

CASSLSGQRGAYNEQFF	TGTGCCAGCAGTCTATCAGGGCAGCGGGGAGCCTACAATGAGCAGTTCTTC	TRBD2	TRBV27	TRBJ2-1	-
CASSQALGQGSTEAFF	TGCGCCAGCAGCCAAGCACTTGGACAGGGGAGCACTGAAGCTTTCTTT	TRBD1	TRBV4-1	TRBJ1-1	-
CASRTSSMNTEAFF	TGTGCCAGCAGAACCTCCAGTATGAACACTGAAGCTTTCTTT	-	TRBV7-8	TRBJ1-1	-
CASSAVGREQYF	TGTGCCAGCAGCGCGGTGGGGAGGGAGCAGTACTTC	TRBD2	TRBV7-6	TRBJ2-4	-
CASSRVQGAFTNYGYTF	TGTGCCAGCAGCCGAGTACAGGGGGCGTTTACTAACTATGGCTACACCTTC	TRBD1	TRBV7-9	TRBJ1-2	-
CASSGSGTGGYNEQFF	TGTGCCAGCAGCGGCTCCGGGACAGGGGGTTACAATGAGCAGTTCTTC	TRBD1	TRBV9	TRBJ2-1	-
CASSLMGAAIGATQYF	TGTGCCAGCAGTTTAATGGGGGCGGCGATCGGGGCTACGCAGTATTTT	-	TRBV28	TRBJ2-3	-
CSAPLGLRASSYNEQFF	TGCAGTGCTCCCCTCGGTCTCCGGGCTAGCTCCTACAATGAGCAGTTCTTC	-	TRBV20-1	TRBJ2-1	-
CASSLDRWGYGYTF	TGCGCCAGCAGCTTGGACAGGTGGGGCTATGGCTACACCTTC	-	TRBV5-1	TRBJ1-2	-
CAIGTGGNEQYF	TGTGCCATCGGCACAGGGGGCAACGAGCAGTACTTC	TRBD1	TRBV10-3	TRBJ2-7	-
CASSQIGQFRYTF	TGTGCCAGCAGTCAAATTGGACAGTTCCGCTACACCTTC	-	TRBV6-2/TRBV6-3	TRBJ1-2	-
CSARDLPRLAGEYNEQFF	TGCAGTGCTAGAGATCTCCCGCGACTAGCGGGGGAATACAATGAGCAGTTCTTC	TRBD2	TRBV20-1	TRBJ2-1	few
CASSQDGRGVGSYTEQFF	TGCGCCAGCAGCCAAGACGGGCGGGGGGTCGGCTCCTACACTGAGCAGTTCTTC	TRBD2	TRBV4-1	TRBJ2-1	-
CASSLAGAQYNEQFF	TGTGCCAGCAGCTTGGCGGGGGCCCAGTACAATGAGCAGTTCTTC	-	TRBV11-2	TRBJ2-1	-
CASSPRRSNEQFF	TGTGCCAGCAGCCCGCGGAGAAGCAATGAGCAGTTCTTC	-	TRBV7-6	TRBJ2-1	few
CSVRDRANSPLHF	TGCAGCGTTAGGGACAGGGCTAATTCACCCCTCCACTTT	TRBD1	TRBV29-1	TRBJ1-6	-
CASSLFVTDTQYF	TGTGCCAGCAGCTTATTTGTGACAGATACGCAGTATTTT	-	TRBV7-3	TRBJ2-3	few
CASRTAGGETQFF	TGTGCCAGCAGAACAGCAGGGGGAGAGACCCAGTTCTTC	TRBD1	TRBV12-3/TRBV12-4	TRBJ2-1	-
CSVALLQRREADGYTF	TGCAGCGTTGCTTTACTACAGAGACGCGAGGCTGATGGCTACACCTTC	-	TRBV29-1	TRBJ1-2	-
CASSVFGGPEQIYEQYF	TGTGCCAGCAGCGTATTCGGGGGTCCAGAACAAATCTACGAGCAGTACTTC	-	TRBV9	TRBJ2-7	-
CASSARDTLGNSPLHF	TGTGCCAGCAGCGCCCGGGACACTTTAGGGAATTCACCCCTCCACTTT	-	TRBV11-2	TRBJ1-6	-
CSARDLHYGGPETQYF	TGCAGTGCTAGAGACCTACATTACGGGGGCCCCGAGACCCAGTACTTC	-	TRBV20-1	TRBJ2-5	-
CSASGFVGGSNQPQHF	TGCAGTGCTAGTGGTTTTGTAGGGGGGAGCAATCAGCCCCAGCATTTT	-	TRBV20-1	TRBJ1-5	-
CASSLEAARVPNYGYTF	TGTGCCAGCAGCTTAGAAGCGGCCAGAGTTCCTAACTATGGCTACACCTTC	-	TRBV7-6	TRBJ1-2	-
CASSPVGNQPQHF	TGTGCCAGCAGTCCAGTTGGGAATCAGCCCCAGCATTTT	-	TRBV6-5	TRBJ1-5	-
CATSRGTGNQPQHF	TGTGCCACCAGCAGAGGGACGGGAAATCAGCCCCAGCATTTT	-	TRBV15	TRBJ1-5	few
CASSSSGLGEKLFF	TGTGCCAGCAGTTCGTCAGGGTTAGGTGAAAAACTGTTTTTT	-	TRBV6-5	TRBJ1-4	few
CSATGLGSRETQYF	TGCAGTGCGACAGGGTTAGGTAGTCGGGAGACCCAGTACTTC	TRBD1	TRBV20-1	TRBJ2-5	-
CASSLRLGKHLQETQYF	TGTGCCAGCAGCTTACGTTTGGGAAAACACCTCCAAGAGACCCAGTACTTC	-	TRBV13	TRBJ2-5	-
CASSPVPGTYEQYF	TGTGCCAGCAGCCCTGTCCCAGGTACCTACGAGCAGTACTTC	-	TRBV4-2	TRBJ2-7	few
CATSDLLDPDTDTQYF	TGTGCCACCAGTGATCTACTAGATCCCGACACAGATACGCAGTATTTT	-	TRBV24-1	TRBJ2-3	-
CASSYSSMGAEQFF	TGTGCCAGCAGTTACTCCTCTATGGGTGCTGAGCAGTTCTTC	-	TRBV6-2/TRBV6-3	TRBJ2-1	-
CATSDLGRGRQFF	TGTGCCACCAGTGACCTGGGCCGAGGACGCCAGTTCTTC	-	TRBV24-1	TRBJ2-1	-
CASRQRDGTQETQYF	TGTGCCAGCAGACAAAGGGACGGAACGCAAGAGACCCAGTACTTC	-	TRBV7-9	TRBJ2-5	few
CSARDWTRNTEAFF	TGCAGTGCTAGAGATTGGACAAGGAACACTGAAGCTTTCTTT	-	TRBV20-1	TRBJ1-1	few
CASSLVGSPINNEQYF	TGTGCCAGCAGCTTAGTTGGTAGCCCCATCAACAATGAGCAGTACTTC	-	TRBV7-9	TRBJ2-7	-
CSARDARGASTDTQYF	TGCAGTGCTAGAGATGCACGGGGGGCGAGCACAGATACGCAGTATTTT	-	TRBV20-1	TRBJ2-3	-
CSARDPRGTGKYEQYF	TGCAGTGCTAGAGACCCCCGTGGGACAGGAAAATACGAGCAGTACTTC	TRBD1	TRBV20-1	TRBJ2-7	few
CSAGPRGYEQYF	TGCAGTGCTGGCCCCAGGGGGTACGAGCAGTACTTC	TRBD1	TRBV20-1	TRBJ2-7	-
CATRDRGSAYEQYF	TGTGCCACCCGGGACAGGGGATCAGCCTACGAGCAGTACTTC	TRBD1	TRBV27	TRBJ2-7	-
CASSEWGQRGEKLFF	TGTGCCAGCAGTGAATGGGGACAGCGGGGAGAAAAACTGTTTTTT	TRBD1	TRBV25-1	TRBJ1-4	-
CASSSGRSTFEQYF	TGTGCCAGCAGTTCGGGACGGAGTACGTTCGAGCAGTACTTC	-	TRBV6-6	TRBJ2-7	-
CSARLLLAGTSTDTQYF	TGCAGTGCTAGACTCCTTCTAGCGGGGACCAGCACAGATACGCAGTATTTT	TRBD2	TRBV20-1	TRBJ2-3	-
CSAVAGRYTLNTDTQYF	TGCAGTGCTGTAGCGGGGAGATACACCCTTAATACAGATACGCAGTATTTT	TRBD2	TRBV20-1	TRBJ2-3	-
CSAQSPPQGQFF	TGCAGTGCCCAATCCCCCCCACAGGGGCAGTTCTTC	-	TRBV20-1	TRBJ2-1	-
CSARYQGISSYNEQFF	TGCAGTGCTAGGTACCAGGGGATTAGCTCCTACAATGAGCAGTTCTTC	-	TRBV20-1	TRBJ2-1	-
CASSLGPAASHHEQYF	TGTGCCAGCAGCTTAGGGCCAGCAGCTTCTCACCACGAGCAGTACTTC	-	TRBV11-2	TRBJ2-7	-
CSAPAGGQDEQYF	TGCAGTGCTCCCGCGGGGGGGCAGGACGAGCAGTACTTC	TRBD2	TRBV20-1	TRBJ2-7	-
CASGTQAHAFYEQYF	TGTGCCAGCGGAACTCAGGCCCACGCATTCTACGAGCAGTACTTC	-	TRBV6-2/TRBV6-3	TRBJ2-7	-
CASSPAPRETQYF	TGTGCCAGCAGTCCCGCCCCTCGAGAGACCCAGTACTTC	-	TRBV7-8	TRBJ2-5	-
CASRTGRLSGYTF	TGCGCCAGTAGGACAGGGCGCCTTAGTGGCTACACCTTC	TRBD1	TRBV5-1	TRBJ1-2	few
CASSLGRVASPLHF	TGTGCCAGCAGTTTGGGCAGGGTAGCCTCACCCCTCCACTTT	-	TRBV28	TRBJ1-6	-
CSARKTSGAYNEQFF	TGCAGTGCTAGAAAGACTAGCGGGGCCTACAATGAGCAGTTCTTC	TRBD2	TRBV20-1	TRBJ2-1	-
CASSYNRQGGGIQYF	TGTGCCAGCAGTTACAACCGACAGGGTGGCGGCATTCAGTACTTC	TRBD1	TRBV6-2/TRBV6-3	TRBJ2-4	few